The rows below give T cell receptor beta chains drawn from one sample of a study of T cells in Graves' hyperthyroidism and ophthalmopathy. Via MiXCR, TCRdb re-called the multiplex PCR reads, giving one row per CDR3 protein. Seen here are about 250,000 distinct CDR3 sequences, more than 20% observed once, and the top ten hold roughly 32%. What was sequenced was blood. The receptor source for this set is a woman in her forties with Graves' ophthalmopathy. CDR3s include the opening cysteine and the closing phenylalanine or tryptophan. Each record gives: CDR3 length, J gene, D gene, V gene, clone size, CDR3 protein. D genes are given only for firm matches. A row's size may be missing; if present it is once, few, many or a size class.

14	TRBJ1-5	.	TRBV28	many	CASSSLGSYQPQHF
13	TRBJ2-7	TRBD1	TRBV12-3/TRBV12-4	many	CASNTGGRYEQYF
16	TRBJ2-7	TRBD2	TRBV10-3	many	CAISEPGLQNSYEQYF
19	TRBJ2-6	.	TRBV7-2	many	CASSLARVGPDSGANVLTF
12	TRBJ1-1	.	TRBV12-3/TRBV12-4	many	CASSFTGTEAFF
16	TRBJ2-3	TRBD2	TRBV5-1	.	CASSPTSGRAVDTQYF
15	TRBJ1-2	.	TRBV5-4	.	CASSLAGGQGAGYTF
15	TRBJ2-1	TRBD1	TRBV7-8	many	CASSPRTGGLNEQFF
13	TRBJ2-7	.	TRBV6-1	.	CASSQPGGGEQYF
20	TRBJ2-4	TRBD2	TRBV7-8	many	CASSLTLPGLKGIAKNIQYF
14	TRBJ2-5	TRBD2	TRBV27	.	CASSKGLAQETQYF
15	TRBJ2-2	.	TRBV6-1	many	CASSEHWGYAGELFF
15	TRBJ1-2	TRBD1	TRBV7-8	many	CASSPQGALDYGYTF
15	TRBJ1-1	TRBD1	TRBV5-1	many	CASTPGQGYPTEAFF
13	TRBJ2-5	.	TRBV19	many	CATGVWGEETQYF
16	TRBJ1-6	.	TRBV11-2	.	CASSPTALTRNSPLHF
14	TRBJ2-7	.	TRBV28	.	CASSIPGDPYEQYF
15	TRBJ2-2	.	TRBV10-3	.	CATLGGTVHTGELFF
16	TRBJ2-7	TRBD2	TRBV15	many	CATSRTTPGLGYEQYF
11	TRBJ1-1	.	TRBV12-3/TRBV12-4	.	CASTTGIEAFF
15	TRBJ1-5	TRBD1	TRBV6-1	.	CASSAGTGAYQPQHF
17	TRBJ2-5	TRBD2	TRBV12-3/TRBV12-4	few	CASSLGLAGFSQETQYF
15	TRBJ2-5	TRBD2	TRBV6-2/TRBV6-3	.	CASETLAGERETQYF
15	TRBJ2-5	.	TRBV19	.	CASSRAHVGQETQYF
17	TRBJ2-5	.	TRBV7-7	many	CASSIREFRLYRETQYF
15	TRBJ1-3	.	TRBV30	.	CAWSVRSSSGNTIYF
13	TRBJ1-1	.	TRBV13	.	CASSGVGYTEAFF
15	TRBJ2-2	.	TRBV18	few	CASSEQGGGTGELFF
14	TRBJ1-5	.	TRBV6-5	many	CASSYSGGLQPQHF
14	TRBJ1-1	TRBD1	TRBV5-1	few	CASGTGDMNTEAFF
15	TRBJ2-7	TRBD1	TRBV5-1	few	CASSLVGQPGGEQYF
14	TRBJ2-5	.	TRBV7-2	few	CASSLRTTQETQYF
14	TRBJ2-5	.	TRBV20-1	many	CSASNLRTQETQYF
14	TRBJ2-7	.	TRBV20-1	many	CSAKLQGNSYEQYF
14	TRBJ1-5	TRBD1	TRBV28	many	CASSSTGVNQPQHF
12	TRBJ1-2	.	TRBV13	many	CASSPWGYGYTF
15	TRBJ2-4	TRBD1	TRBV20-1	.	CSARTGGGPGNVQYF
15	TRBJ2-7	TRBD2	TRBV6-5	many	CASSSRLAGNYEQYF
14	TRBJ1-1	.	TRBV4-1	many	CASSRGFMNTEAFF
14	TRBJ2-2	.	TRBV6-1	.	CATDLGIIAGELFF
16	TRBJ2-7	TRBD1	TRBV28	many	CASSLPTGGIRDEQYF
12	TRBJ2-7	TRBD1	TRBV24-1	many	CATSEQGNEQYF
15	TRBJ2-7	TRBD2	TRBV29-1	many	CSTLGLAAVSYEQYF
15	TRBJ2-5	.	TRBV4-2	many	CASSQEGGRKETQYF
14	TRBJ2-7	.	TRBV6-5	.	CASSYSGEGGEQYF
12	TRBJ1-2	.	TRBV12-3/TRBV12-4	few	CASSWTVDGYTF
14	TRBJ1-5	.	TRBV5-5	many	CASSFGLGNQPQHF
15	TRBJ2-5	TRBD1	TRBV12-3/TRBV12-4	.	CASSSGTGSAETQYF
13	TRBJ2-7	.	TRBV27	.	CARTGSSSYEQYF
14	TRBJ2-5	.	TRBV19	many	CASSMRDTEETQYF
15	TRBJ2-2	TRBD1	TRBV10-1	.	CASSEWTGATGELFF
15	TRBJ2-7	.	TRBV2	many	CASSEAGTLAGEQYF
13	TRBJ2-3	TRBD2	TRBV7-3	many	CASSSSGVGTQYF
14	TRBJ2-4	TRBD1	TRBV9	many	CASSSGQGKNIQYF
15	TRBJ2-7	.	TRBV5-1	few	CASSLIGTPSYEQYF
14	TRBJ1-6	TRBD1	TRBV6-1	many	CASILRTGWSPLHF
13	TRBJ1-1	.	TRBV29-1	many	CGSRDGALTEAFF
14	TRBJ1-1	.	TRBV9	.	CASSVAGRDAEAFF
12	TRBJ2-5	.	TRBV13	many	CASSQAGETQYF
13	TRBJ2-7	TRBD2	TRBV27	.	CASRAAGEDEQYF